The rows below give T cell receptor beta chains drawn from one sample of a study of T cell changes during pregnancy in multiple sclerosis. Here immunoSEQ multiplex PCR was the method, and the copy in TCRdb shows in-frame clones only, minus some. Among 25,000 to 30,000 clones listed, about 88% were seen once. Sequencing was performed on CD4+ T cells from peripheral blood mononuclear cells, taken in the second trimester of pregnancy. These receptor sequences come from a female donor with multiple sclerosis, enrolled in a pregnancy study. The CDR3 runs from the conserved cysteine through the conserved F or W. The order of the fields is V gene, clone size, J gene, D gene, CDR3 protein, CDR3 DNA. A D gene is named only where the DNA matches it firmly. Clone size is shown for a subset of rows, as once, few, many or a class of expanded clone.

V gene: TRBV6-1; clone size: .; J gene: TRBJ1-5; D gene: .; CDR3 protein: CATLPGNGNQPQHF; CDR3 DNA: TGTGCCACCCTCCCAGGGAACGGCAATCAGCCCCAGCATTTT
V gene: TRBV6-6; clone size: .; J gene: TRBJ2-3; D gene: TRBD1; CDR3 protein: CASRLDRVADTQYF; CDR3 DNA: TGTGCCAGCAGGCTCGACAGGGTGGCAGATACGCAGTATTTT
V gene: TRBV6-5; clone size: once; J gene: TRBJ1-2; D gene: .; CDR3 protein: CASNPIGANYGYTF; CDR3 DNA: TGTGCCAGCAACCCAATAGGGGCGAACTATGGCTACACCTTC
V gene: TRBV28; clone size: .; J gene: TRBJ1-2; D gene: .; CDR3 protein: CASSLVGEGGYGYTF; CDR3 DNA: TGTGCCAGCAGTTTGGTCGGGGAGGGCGGGTATGGCTACACCTTC
V gene: TRBV7-2; clone size: .; J gene: TRBJ1-2; D gene: TRBD1; CDR3 protein: CASGPDRGRANYGYTF; CDR3 DNA: TGTGCCAGCGGACCAGACAGGGGAAGAGCTAACTATGGCTACACCTTC
V gene: TRBV11-2; clone size: once; J gene: TRBJ1-1; D gene: .; CDR3 protein: CASSRDLNTEAFF; CDR3 DNA: TGTGCCAGCAGCCGGGATCTTAACACTGAAGCTTTCTTT
V gene: TRBV29-1; clone size: .; J gene: TRBJ2-1; D gene: TRBD1; CDR3 protein: CSVTGQGNEQFF; CDR3 DNA: TGCAGCGTAACCGGACAGGGCAATGAGCAGTTCTTC
V gene: TRBV2; clone size: .; J gene: TRBJ2-3; D gene: .; CDR3 protein: CASSETPTPDTQYF; CDR3 DNA: TGTGCCAGCAGTGAAACCCCAACTCCGGATACGCAGTATTTT
V gene: TRBV28; clone size: .; J gene: TRBJ2-7; D gene: TRBD2; CDR3 protein: CASTQGLAGIEQYF; CDR3 DNA: TGTGCCAGCACCCAGGGACTAGCGGGAATCGAGCAGTACTTC
V gene: TRBV7-2; clone size: .; J gene: TRBJ2-3; D gene: .; CDR3 protein: CASSPGPRDTQYF; CDR3 DNA: TGTGCCAGCAGCCCTGGGCCCCGGGATACGCAGTATTTT
V gene: TRBV7-3; clone size: .; J gene: TRBJ1-6; D gene: .; CDR3 protein: CASSLTAGPYNSPLHF; CDR3 DNA: TGTGCCAGCAGCTTAACGGCGGGGCCCTATAATTCACCCCTCCACTTT
V gene: TRBV5-6; clone size: .; J gene: TRBJ1-1; D gene: .; CDR3 protein: CASSVFSWQGGPEAFF; CDR3 DNA: TGTGCCAGCAGCGTTTTCTCGTGGCAGGGTGGCCCTGAAGCTTTCTTT
V gene: TRBV15; clone size: .; J gene: TRBJ2-7; D gene: .; CDR3 protein: CATSRQGLPYEQYF; CDR3 DNA: TGTGCCACCAGCAGGCAGGGCCTACCCTACGAGCAGTACTTC
V gene: TRBV5-1; clone size: .; J gene: TRBJ1-1; D gene: TRBD1; CDR3 protein: CASSPLQGANTEAFF; CDR3 DNA: TGCGCCAGCAGCCCCCTACAGGGGGCCAACACTGAAGCTTTCTTT
V gene: TRBV4-3; clone size: .; J gene: TRBJ2-3; D gene: TRBD2; CDR3 protein: CASSRMTSGGAGTDTQYF; CDR3 DNA: TGCGCCAGCAGCCGCATGACTAGCGGGGGGGCTGGCACAGATACGCAGTATTTT
V gene: TRBV28; clone size: once; J gene: TRBJ1-2; D gene: .; CDR3 protein: CASRLGRGYYGYTF; CDR3 DNA: TGTGCCAGCAGGCTCGGCAGGGGTTACTATGGCTACACCTTC
V gene: TRBV10-1; clone size: .; J gene: TRBJ1-3; D gene: .; CDR3 protein: CASSGVRGGFGNTIYF; CDR3 DNA: TGCGCCAGCAGTGGGGTCCGGGGGGGATTCGGAAACACCATATATTTT
V gene: TRBV6-1; clone size: .; J gene: TRBJ2-7; D gene: .; CDR3 protein: CASSEAGGSYEQYF; CDR3 DNA: TGTGCCAGCAGTGAAGCAGGGGGCTCCTACGAGCAGTACTTC
V gene: TRBV10-3; clone size: .; J gene: TRBJ1-5; D gene: .; CDR3 protein: CAIREAGNQPQHF; CDR3 DNA: TGTGCCATCAGGGAGGCGGGCAATCAGCCCCAGCATTTT
V gene: TRBV7-2; clone size: .; J gene: TRBJ1-2; D gene: .; CDR3 protein: CASSLDLLFSLGYTF; CDR3 DNA: TGTGCCAGCAGCTTAGATCTATTGTTTTCCCTTGGCTACACCTTC
V gene: TRBV5-6; clone size: .; J gene: TRBJ1-2; D gene: TRBD1; CDR3 protein: CASRWDRAGYTF; CDR3 DNA: TGTGCCAGCAGATGGGACAGGGCGGGCTACACCTTC
V gene: TRBV6-4; clone size: .; J gene: TRBJ2-1; D gene: TRBD1; CDR3 protein: CASSRDRGSNEQFF; CDR3 DNA: TGTGCCAGCAGTAGGGACAGGGGAAGCAATGAGCAGTTCTTC
V gene: TRBV7-9; clone size: once; J gene: TRBJ2-3; D gene: .; CDR3 protein: CAAEVPSSTDTQYF; CDR3 DNA: TGTGCCGCGGAGGTACCCTCTAGCACAGATACGCAGTATTTT
V gene: TRBV10-2; clone size: .; J gene: TRBJ2-7; D gene: .; CDR3 protein: CASSEEGTTGSYEQYF; CDR3 DNA: TGCGCCAGCAGTGAGGAGGGAACTACGGGCTCGTACGAGCAGTACTTC
V gene: TRBV23-1; clone size: .; J gene: TRBJ1-4; D gene: TRBD1; CDR3 protein: CASSQSGGQGLREKLFF; CDR3 DNA: TGCGCCAGCAGTCAGTCGGGTGGACAGGGGCTAAGGGAAAAACTGTTTTTT
V gene: TRBV9; clone size: .; J gene: TRBJ1-6; D gene: .; CDR3 protein: CASSVRLRDSPLHF; CDR3 DNA: TGTGCCAGCAGCGTACGCCTCCGGGATTCACCCCTCCACTTT
V gene: TRBV28; clone size: .; J gene: TRBJ1-2; D gene: TRBD1; CDR3 protein: CASSIGTGYGYTF; CDR3 DNA: TGTGCCAGCAGTATAGGGACAGGATATGGCTACACCTTC
V gene: TRBV11-2; clone size: .; J gene: TRBJ2-7; D gene: TRBD2; CDR3 protein: CASSFGTSGGYEQYF; CDR3 DNA: TGTGCCAGCAGCTTCGGGACTAGCGGGGGCTACGAGCAGTACTTC
V gene: TRBV11-2; clone size: .; J gene: TRBJ2-7; D gene: TRBD2; CDR3 protein: CASSSSGGEQYF; CDR3 DNA: TGTGCCAGCAGCTCCTCGGGAGGCGAGCAGTACTTC
V gene: TRBV5-1; clone size: .; J gene: TRBJ1-6; D gene: TRBD1; CDR3 protein: CASSSGWTGGGNSPLHF; CDR3 DNA: TGCGCCAGCAGCTCGGGTTGGACAGGGGGGGGTAATTCACCCCTCCACTTT
V gene: TRBV29-1; clone size: once; J gene: TRBJ1-2; D gene: .; CDR3 protein: CSVGTGFGFICNYGYTF; CDR3 DNA: TGCAGCGTGGGAACAGGTTTCGGCTTTATCTGCAACTATGGCTACACCTTC
V gene: TRBV7-3; clone size: .; J gene: TRBJ2-1; D gene: TRBD2; CDR3 protein: CASSLLAGGPLSYNEQFF; CDR3 DNA: TGTGCCAGCAGCTTACTAGCGGGGGGTCCTCTCTCCTACAATGAGCAGTTCTTC
V gene: TRBV2; clone size: once; J gene: TRBJ2-7; D gene: TRBD1; CDR3 protein: CASRDRGGEQYF; CDR3 DNA: TGTGCCAGCAGAGACAGGGGAGGCGAGCAGTACTTC
V gene: TRBV5-5; clone size: .; J gene: TRBJ1-4; D gene: TRBD1; CDR3 protein: CASTPRTGANEKLFF; CDR3 DNA: TGTGCCAGCACCCCTCGGACAGGCGCCAATGAAAAACTGTTTTTT
V gene: TRBV6-5; clone size: once; J gene: TRBJ2-1; D gene: TRBD1; CDR3 protein: CASRWTGGNEQFF; CDR3 DNA: TGTGCCAGCAGGTGGACAGGGGGCAATGAGCAGTTCTTC
V gene: TRBV2; clone size: medium-sized; J gene: TRBJ1-5; D gene: .; CDR3 protein: CASDGGTQPQHF; CDR3 DNA: TGTGCCAGCGATGGAGGGACTCAGCCCCAGCATTTT
V gene: TRBV27; clone size: .; J gene: TRBJ2-3; D gene: TRBD2; CDR3 protein: CASSTRTSGGPTDTQYF; CDR3 DNA: TGTGCCAGCAGTACGAGGACTAGCGGGGGACCCACAGATACGCAGTATTTT
V gene: TRBV7-5; clone size: once; J gene: TRBJ1-1; D gene: .; CDR3 protein: CARRQRRAKGTEAFF; CDR3 DNA: TGTGCCAGAAGGCAGCGGAGGGCGAAGGGCACTGAAGCTTTCTTT
V gene: TRBV5-5; clone size: .; J gene: TRBJ2-3; D gene: TRBD2; CDR3 protein: CASRITSDITDTQYF; CDR3 DNA: TGTGCCAGCAGGATAACTAGCGATATCACAGATACGCAGTATTTT
V gene: TRBV11-3; clone size: few; J gene: TRBJ2-2; D gene: TRBD2; CDR3 protein: CASSPRGGELTGELFF; CDR3 DNA: TGTGCCAGCAGCCCCCGGGGAGGGGAGCTCACCGGGGAGCTGTTTTTT
V gene: TRBV5-4; clone size: .; J gene: TRBJ2-2; D gene: .; CDR3 protein: CASSFTGKATGELFF; CDR3 DNA: TGTGCCAGCAGCTTTACAGGGAAAGCCACCGGGGAGCTGTTTTTT
V gene: TRBV28; clone size: .; J gene: TRBJ1-1; D gene: .; CDR3 protein: CATSFPPRDRVNTEAFF; CDR3 DNA: TGTGCCACCTCCTTCCCCCCTCGTGACAGAGTTAACACTGAAGCTTTCTTT
V gene: TRBV7-6; clone size: .; J gene: TRBJ2-3; D gene: TRBD1; CDR3 protein: CASSLGQGESDTQYF; CDR3 DNA: TGTGCCAGCAGCTTAGGACAGGGGGAGTCGGATACGCAGTATTTT
V gene: TRBV27; clone size: .; J gene: TRBJ1-6; D gene: .; CDR3 protein: CASSFGWHSPLHF; CDR3 DNA: TGTGCCAGCAGTTTCGGGTGGCATTCACCCCTCCACTTT
V gene: TRBV14; clone size: .; J gene: TRBJ1-4; D gene: .; CDR3 protein: CASSQDMEPNEKLFF; CDR3 DNA: TGTGCCAGCAGCCAAGATATGGAGCCCAATGAAAAACTGTTTTTT
V gene: TRBV4-1; clone size: .; J gene: TRBJ1-2; D gene: TRBD1; CDR3 protein: CASSRGTGANYGYTF; CDR3 DNA: TGCGCCAGCAGCCGCGGAACAGGGGCTAACTATGGCTACACCTTC
V gene: TRBV5-1; clone size: .; J gene: TRBJ1-6; D gene: .; CDR3 protein: CASSLGQSIYNSPLHF; CDR3 DNA: TGCGCCAGCAGCTTGGGACAGTCGATTTATAATTCACCCCTCCACTTT
V gene: TRBV7-2; clone size: .; J gene: TRBJ2-1; D gene: .; CDR3 protein: CASSLGGVTYNEQFF; CDR3 DNA: TGTGCCAGCAGCTTAGGGGGAGTGACCTACAATGAGCAGTTCTTC